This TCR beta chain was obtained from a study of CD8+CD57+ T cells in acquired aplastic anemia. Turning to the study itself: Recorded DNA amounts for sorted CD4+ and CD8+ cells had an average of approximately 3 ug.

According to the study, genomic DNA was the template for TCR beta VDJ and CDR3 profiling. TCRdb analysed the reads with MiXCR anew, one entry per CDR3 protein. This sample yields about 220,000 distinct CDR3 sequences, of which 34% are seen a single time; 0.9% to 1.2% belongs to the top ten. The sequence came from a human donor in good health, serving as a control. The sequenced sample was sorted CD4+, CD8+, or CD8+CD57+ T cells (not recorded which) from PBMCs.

CDR3 DNA sequence: TGTGCCATCAGTTTGGGGGGCCCCTCTGATACGCAGTATTTT. It specifies CAISLGGPSDTQYF. The chain couples TRBV10-3 to TRBJ2-3; D may correspond to TRBD1 or TRBD2 (6 bases each). The V gene's germline CDR1 is ENHRY and CDR2 SYGVKD. There are 14 residues in the CDR3. The V gene lost 5 bases and the J gene lost 6 bases, with 15 bases spanning the gap.